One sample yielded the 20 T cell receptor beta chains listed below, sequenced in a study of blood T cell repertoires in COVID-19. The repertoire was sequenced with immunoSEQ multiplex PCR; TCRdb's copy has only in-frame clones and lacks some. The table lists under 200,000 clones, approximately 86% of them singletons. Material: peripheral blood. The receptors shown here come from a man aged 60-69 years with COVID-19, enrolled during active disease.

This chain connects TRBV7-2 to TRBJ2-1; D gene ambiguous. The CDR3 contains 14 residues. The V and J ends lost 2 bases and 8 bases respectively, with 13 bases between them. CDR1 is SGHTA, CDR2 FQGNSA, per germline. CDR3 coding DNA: TGTGCCAGCAGCTTAACTGCACTCCGTGATGAGCAGTTCTTC. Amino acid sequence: CASSLTALRDEQFF.

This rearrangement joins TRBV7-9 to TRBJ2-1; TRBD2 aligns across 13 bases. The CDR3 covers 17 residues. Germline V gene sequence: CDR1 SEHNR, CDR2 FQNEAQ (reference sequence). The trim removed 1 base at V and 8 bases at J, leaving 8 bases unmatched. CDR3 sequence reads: CASSLGPGLAGFDEQFF. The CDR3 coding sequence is TGTGCCAGCAGCTTAGGCCCGGGACTAGCGGGATTCGATGAGCAGTTCTTC. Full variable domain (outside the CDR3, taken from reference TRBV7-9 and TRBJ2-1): DTGVSQNPRHKITKRGQNVTFRCDPISEHNRLYWYRQTLGQGPEFLTYFQNEAQLEKSRLLSDRFSAERPKGSFSTLEIQRTEQGDSAMYLCASSLGPGLAGFDEQFFGPGTRLTVL.

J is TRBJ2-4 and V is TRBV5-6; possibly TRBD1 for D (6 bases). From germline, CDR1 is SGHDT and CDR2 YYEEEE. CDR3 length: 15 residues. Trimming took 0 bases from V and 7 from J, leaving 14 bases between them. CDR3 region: CASSLGWGTTNIQYF. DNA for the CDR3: TGTGCCAGCAGCTTGGGTTGGGGGACAACCAACATTCAGTACTTC.

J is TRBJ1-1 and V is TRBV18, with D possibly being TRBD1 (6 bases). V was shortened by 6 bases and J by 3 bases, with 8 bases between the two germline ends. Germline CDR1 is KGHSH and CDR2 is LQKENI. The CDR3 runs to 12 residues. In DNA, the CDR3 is TGTGCCAGCTCCAGACAGGACACTGAAGCTTTCTTT. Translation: CASSRQDTEAFF.

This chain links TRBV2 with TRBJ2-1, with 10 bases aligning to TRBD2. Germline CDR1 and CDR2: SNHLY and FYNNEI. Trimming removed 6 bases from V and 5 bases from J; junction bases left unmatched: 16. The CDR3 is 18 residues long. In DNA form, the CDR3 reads TGTGCCAGCAGCCGAAGCAGGTCTAGCGGGGGTGCTAACAATGAGCAGTTCTTC. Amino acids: CASSRSRSSGGANNEQFF.

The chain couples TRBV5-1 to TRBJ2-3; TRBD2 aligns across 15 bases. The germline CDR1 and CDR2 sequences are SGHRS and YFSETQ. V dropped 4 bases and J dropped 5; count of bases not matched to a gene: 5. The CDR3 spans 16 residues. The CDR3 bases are TGCGCCAGCAGCGCAGGACTAGCGGGAGGGGGAGATACGCAGTATTTT. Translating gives CASSAGLAGGGDTQYF.

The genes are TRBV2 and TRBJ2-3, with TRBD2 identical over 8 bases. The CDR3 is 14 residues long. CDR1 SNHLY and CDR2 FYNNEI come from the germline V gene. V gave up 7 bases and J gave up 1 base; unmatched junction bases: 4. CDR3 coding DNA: TGTGCCAGCACCCCCGGGGGGGGCACAGATACGCAGTATTTT. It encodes CASTPGGGTDTQYF.

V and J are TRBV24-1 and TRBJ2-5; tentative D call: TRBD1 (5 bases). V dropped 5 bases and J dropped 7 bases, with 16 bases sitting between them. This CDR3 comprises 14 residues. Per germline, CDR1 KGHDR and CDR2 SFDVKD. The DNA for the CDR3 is TGTGCCACCAGTGGTTGGTGGGGCGACGGGACCCAGTACTTC. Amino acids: CATSGWWGDGTQYF.

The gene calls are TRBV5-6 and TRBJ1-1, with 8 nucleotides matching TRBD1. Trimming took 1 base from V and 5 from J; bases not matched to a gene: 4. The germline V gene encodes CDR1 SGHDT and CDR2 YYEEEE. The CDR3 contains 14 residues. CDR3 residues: CASSLIQGGTEAFF. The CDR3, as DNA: TGTGCCAGCAGCTTGATACAGGGGGGGACTGAAGCTTTCTTT.

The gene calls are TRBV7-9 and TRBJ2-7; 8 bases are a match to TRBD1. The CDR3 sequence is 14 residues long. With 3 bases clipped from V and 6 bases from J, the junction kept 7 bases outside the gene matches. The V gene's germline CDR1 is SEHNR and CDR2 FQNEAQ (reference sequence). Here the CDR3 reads CASSFSGTGREQYF. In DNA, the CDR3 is TGTGCCAGCAGCTTCTCCGGGACAGGCCGCGAGCAGTACTTC.

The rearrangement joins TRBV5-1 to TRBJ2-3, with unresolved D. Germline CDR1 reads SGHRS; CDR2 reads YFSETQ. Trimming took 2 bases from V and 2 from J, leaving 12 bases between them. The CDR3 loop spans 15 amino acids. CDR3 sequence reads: CASSFVSRNTDTQYF. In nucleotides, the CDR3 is TGCGCCAGCAGCTTCGTTTCTAGGAACACAGATACGCAGTATTTT.

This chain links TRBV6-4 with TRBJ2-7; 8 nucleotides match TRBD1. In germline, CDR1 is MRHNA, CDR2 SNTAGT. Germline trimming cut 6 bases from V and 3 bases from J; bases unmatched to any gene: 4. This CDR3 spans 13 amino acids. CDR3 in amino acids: CASSAGTGYEQYF. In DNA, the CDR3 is TGTGCCAGCAGCGCCGGGACAGGCTACGAGCAGTACTTC.

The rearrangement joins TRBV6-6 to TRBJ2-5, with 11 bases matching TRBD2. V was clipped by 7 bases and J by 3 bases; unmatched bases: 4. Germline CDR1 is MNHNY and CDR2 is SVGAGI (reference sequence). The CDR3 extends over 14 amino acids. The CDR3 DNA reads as TGTGCCAGCACCCCGGGACTAGCGGAAGAGACCCAGTACTTC. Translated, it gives CASTPGLAEETQYF.

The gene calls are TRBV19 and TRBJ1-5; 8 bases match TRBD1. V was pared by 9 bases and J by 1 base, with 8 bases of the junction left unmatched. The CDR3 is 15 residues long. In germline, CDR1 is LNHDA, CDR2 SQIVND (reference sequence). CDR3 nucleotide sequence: TGTGCCAGCAAAGACAGGGGAGGGAGCAATCAGCCCCAGCATTTT. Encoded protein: CASKDRGGSNQPQHF.

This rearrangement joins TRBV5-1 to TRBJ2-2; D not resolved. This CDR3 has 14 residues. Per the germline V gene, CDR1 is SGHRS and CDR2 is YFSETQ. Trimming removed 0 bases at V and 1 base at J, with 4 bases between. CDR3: CASSLEQNTGELFF. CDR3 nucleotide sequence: TGCGCCAGCAGCTTGGAACAGAACACCGGGGAGCTGTTTTTT.

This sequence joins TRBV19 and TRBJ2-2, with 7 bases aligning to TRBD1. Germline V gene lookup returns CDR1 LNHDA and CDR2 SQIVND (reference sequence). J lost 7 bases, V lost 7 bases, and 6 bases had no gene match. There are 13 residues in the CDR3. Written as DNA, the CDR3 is TGTGCCAGTAACCCTACAGGGGTCGGGGAGCTGTTTTTT. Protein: CASNPTGVGELFF. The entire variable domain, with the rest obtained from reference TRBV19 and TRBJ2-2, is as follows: DGGITQSPKYLFRKEGQNVTLSCEQNLNHDAMYWYRQDPGQGLRLIYYSQIVNDFQKGDIAEGYSVSREKKESFPLTVTSAQKNPTAFYLCASNPTGVGELFFGEGSRLTVL.

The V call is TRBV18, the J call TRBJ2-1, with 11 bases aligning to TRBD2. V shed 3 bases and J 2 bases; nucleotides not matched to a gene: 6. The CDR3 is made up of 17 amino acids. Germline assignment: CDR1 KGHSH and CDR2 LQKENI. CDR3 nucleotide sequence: TGTGCCAGCTCACCTGCCGGACTAGCGGGCCCCTACAATGAGCAGTTCTTC. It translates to CASSPAGLAGPYNEQFF.

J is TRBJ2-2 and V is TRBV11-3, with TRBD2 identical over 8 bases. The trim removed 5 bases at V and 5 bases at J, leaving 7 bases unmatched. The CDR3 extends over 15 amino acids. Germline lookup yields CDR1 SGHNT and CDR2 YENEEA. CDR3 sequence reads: CASSDSGSGTGELFF. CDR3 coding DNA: TGTGCCAGCAGCGACAGCGGGAGCGGTACCGGGGAGCTGTTTTTT.

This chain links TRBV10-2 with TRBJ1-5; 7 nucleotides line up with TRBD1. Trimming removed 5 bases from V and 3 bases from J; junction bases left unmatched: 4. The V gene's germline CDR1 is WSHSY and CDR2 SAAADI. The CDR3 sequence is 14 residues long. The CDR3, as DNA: TGCGCCAGCAGTTCACAGGGGAACAATCAGCCCCAGCATTTT. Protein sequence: CASSSQGNNQPQHF.

CDR3 protein: CASSPSLDRGLSNSPLHF. Here the CDR3 DNA reads TGTGCCAGCTCACCAAGCCTGGACAGGGGGCTTTCTAATTCACCCCTCCACTTT. The chain is built from TRBV18 and TRBJ1-6; TRBD1 matches at 11 bases. CDR3 length: 18 residues. The germline CDR1 and CDR2 sequences are KGHSH and LQKENI. V dropped 2 bases and J dropped 6; count of bases not matched to a gene: 9.